The rows below give T cell receptor beta chains drawn from one sample of a study of shared clonotypes between healthy human individuals. Generated by immunoSEQ multiplex PCR, the TCRdb table keeps only in-frame clones and is missing some. Of about 1.9 million clones in the sample, 90% to 95% were seen once. The material sequenced was naive CD8+ T cells from PBMCs. All receptors come from a man in his late teens or twenties in good health. Some clones in this sample may be carry-over from other donors' samples. Both conserved end residues are part of each CDR3. D genes are given only for firm matches. The size entry is marked missing in some rows and otherwise reads once, few, many or a size class.

-	-	TRBV4-2	TRBJ1-5	TGTGCCAGCAGCCAAGAGGGTGGCATTTCTGGGCCCCAGCATTTT	CASSQEGGISGPQHF
TRBD2	-	TRBV28	TRBJ2-2	TGTGCCAGCAGTACATATAGCGGGACGAACACCGGGGAGCTGTTTTTT	CASSTYSGTNTGELFF
-	-	TRBV9	TRBJ2-7	TGTGCCAGCAGCGGACCACCTACCTACGAGCAGTACTTC	CASSGPPTYEQYF
TRBD2	once	TRBV6-4	TRBJ2-3	TGTGCCAGCAGTGCTACTAGCGGGAGGGCCTTCACAGATACGCAGTATTTT	CASSATSGRAFTDTQYF
TRBD1	-	TRBV7-9	TRBJ2-2	TGTGCCAGCAGCGCCCGGGACAGGGGACTCACCGGGGAGCTGTTTTTT	CASSARDRGLTGELFF
-	-	TRBV19	TRBJ1-5	TGTGCCAGTAGTATAGGCACAGAAAATCAGCCCCAGCATTTT	CASSIGTENQPQHF
-	-	TRBV28	TRBJ2-2	TGTGCCAGCAGTTTGGAGGGAGCCGAGATGGGTGGGGAGCTGTTTTTT	CASSLEGAEMGGELFF
TRBD1	-	TRBV29-1	TRBJ2-3	TGCAGCGTTATACCGGGACAGGGCACAGATACGCAGTATTTT	CSVIPGQGTDTQYF
TRBD2	-	TRBV7-3	TRBJ2-1	TGTGCCAGCAGCTTCCCTAGGGGAGGGTCCTACAATGAGCAGTTCTTC	CASSFPRGGSYNEQFF
-	-	TRBV27	TRBJ2-7	TGTGCCAGCAGGCAAGAGTGGGCAGGGAACTACGAGCAGTACTTC	CASRQEWAGNYEQYF
TRBD1	-	TRBV6-1	TRBJ1-5	TGTGCCAGCAGTGATTTAGGACAGGGTCTTGATCAGCCCCAGCATTTT	CASSDLGQGLDQPQHF
-	once	TRBV4-3	TRBJ2-3	TGCGCCAGCAGCCATCAGGTGACACGGTTGGAGCAGTATTTT	CASSHQVTRLEQYF
TRBD2	-	TRBV9	TRBJ2-5	TGTGCCAGCAGCGCTAGCGGGAGATTGGAGACCCAGTACTTC	CASSASGRLETQYF
-	-	TRBV11-2	TRBJ2-1	TGTGCCAGCAGCCTGGTTCGCCCTTACAATGAGCAGTTCTTC	CASSLVRPYNEQFF
-	few	TRBV21-1	TRBJ2-1	TGTGCCAGCAGCCGTCACCCCGGGGGACTGTTCTTC	CASSRHPGGLFF
TRBD1	-	TRBV28	TRBJ2-1	TGTGCCAGCAGCCCCAGGACAGGGTACAATGAGCAGTTCTTC	CASSPRTGYNEQFF
-	-	TRBV11-1	TRBJ1-1	TGTGCCAGCAGCTTAGCAGGTGCAGGGTGGTTGGACACTGAAGCTTTCTTT	CASSLAGAGWLDTEAFF
-	-	TRBV10-3	TRBJ1-2	TGTGCCACCACGGGCTTAGGAACTTATGGCTACACCTTC	CATTGLGTYGYTF
-	-	TRBV5-1	TRBJ1-1	TGCGCCAGCAGCTTTGGTGTAGGCACTGAAGCTTTCTTT	CASSFGVGTEAFF
-	few	TRBV9	TRBJ2-2	TGTGCCAGCACACATACCGGGGAGCTGTTTTTT	CASTHTGELFF
-	-	TRBV7-8	TRBJ2-1	TGTGCCAGCAGAACAACAGAAAGCTCCTACAATGAGCAGTTCTTC	CASRTTESSYNEQFF
TRBD2	-	TRBV5-1	TRBJ2-1	TGCGCCAGCAGCTTGGAGGGACTAGCGGGATTGGAGCAGTTCTTC	CASSLEGLAGLEQFF